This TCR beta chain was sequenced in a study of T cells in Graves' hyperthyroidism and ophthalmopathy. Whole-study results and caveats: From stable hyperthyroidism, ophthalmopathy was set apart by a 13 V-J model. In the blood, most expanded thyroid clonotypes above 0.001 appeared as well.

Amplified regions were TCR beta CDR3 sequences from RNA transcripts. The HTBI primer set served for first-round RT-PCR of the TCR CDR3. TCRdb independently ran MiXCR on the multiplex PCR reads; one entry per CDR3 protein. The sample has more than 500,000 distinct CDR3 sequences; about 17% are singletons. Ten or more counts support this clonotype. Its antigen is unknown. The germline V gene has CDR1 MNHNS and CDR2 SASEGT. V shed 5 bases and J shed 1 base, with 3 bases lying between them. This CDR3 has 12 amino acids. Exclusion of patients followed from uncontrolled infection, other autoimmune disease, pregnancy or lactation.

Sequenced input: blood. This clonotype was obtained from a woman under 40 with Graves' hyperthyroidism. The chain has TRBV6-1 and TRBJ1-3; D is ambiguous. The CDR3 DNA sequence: TGTGCCAGCAGTACATCTGGAAACACCATATATTTT. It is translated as CASSTSGNTIYF.